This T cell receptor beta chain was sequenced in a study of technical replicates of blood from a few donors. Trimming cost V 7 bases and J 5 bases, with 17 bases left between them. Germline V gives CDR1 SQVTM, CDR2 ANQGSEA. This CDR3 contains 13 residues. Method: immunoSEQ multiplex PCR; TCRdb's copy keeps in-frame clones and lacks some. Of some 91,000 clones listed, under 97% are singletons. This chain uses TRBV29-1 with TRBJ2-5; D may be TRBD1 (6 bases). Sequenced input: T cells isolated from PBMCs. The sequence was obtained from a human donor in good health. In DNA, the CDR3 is TGCAGCGCCTACCCAGGGGCAGGTGAGACCCAGTACTTC. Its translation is CSAYPGAGETQYF.